This T cell receptor beta chain came from a study of blood T cell repertoires in COVID-19 (dated by TCRdb to the early 2020s). Study-wide context: The collaborator samples originated in the United States, Italy and Spain and spanned the acute and convalescent phases of COVID-19. The prospective study material was composed of cDNA or gDNA derived from T cells, B-cell-depleted T cells, or PBMCs. Subjects who had been exposed to COVID-19, were actively infected with it, or had recovered from it provided the deeply sampled blood TCRbeta repertoires that made up the dataset. The repertoires were released in a freely available public database meant as a resource for research on the immune response to SARS-CoV-2. The samples were drawn from the first 160 participants of the ongoing ImmuneRACE study and from more than 1,000 subjects provided by 6 global collaborators. The sample metadata nearly always contained a de-identified subject ID, COVID-19 status, age in years and sex. Where HLA class I and class II types were available, the types were taken from metadata supplied by the sample provider, not from assay-based typing. Broad study findings and their caveats: How much clinical and demographic metadata was included differed by source and by participant, and the metadata was provided uncurated.

TCRbeta CDR3 regions were amplified from genomic DNA by means of the immunoSEQ Assay, a bias-controlled multiplex PCR. Per the authors' processing: The number of nucleated cells in each sample was estimated from the amplification of reference gene primers within the assay. Sequence reads were collapsed and filtered to measure the absolute abundance of every unique TCRbeta CDR3 rearrangement. Productive Simpson clonality was computed per sample as the square root of Simpson's diversity index over productive rearrangements. Entries here come from immuneACCESS through TCRdb and include only in-frame sequences with V and J called. Some clones fail to appear in such tables; in the studies checked, an unresolved V gene covers under half of the shortfall, and the cause of the remainder is unknown. V, J and clone size reflect that table, while D and trimming were determined from the DNA. This sample has some 250,000 clones in its table, and more than 65% of those were observed once. Clones ranked in the top ten supply approximately 4.8% of the sample.

A note on this clone: No cognate antigen has been identified for it. No base quality values were provided; no much bigger clone lies one nucleotide off.

Whole blood was collected in K2EDTA tubes by collaborating institutions according to the institutions' own protocols. For TCRbeta analysis, collaborators shipped samples in one of three forms: frozen whole blood, isolated PBMCs, or DNA extracted from either of those sample types. CDR1 and CDR2, per the germline V gene, are SGHRS and YFSETQ. Inclusive of the bounding cysteine and phenylalanine, the CDR3 is 14 residues long. The DNA shown is the 42-base CDR3, in frame from base 1. V is shortened by 4 bases, J by 5 bases, and the region joining them spans 15 bases. Sequenced sample: peripheral blood. This chain joins TRBV5-1 to TRBJ1-2; TRBD1 is possibly the D segment (6 matching bases). The origin of this receptor is a man between 45 and 60 years old with active or convalescent COVID-19. The base sequence is TGCGCCAGCAGCGAGAACAGGGTGGAGTATGGCTACACCTTC. This yields the protein CASSENRVEYGYTF.